These 23 T cell receptor beta chains originate from one sample sequenced in a study of molecular identifiers for immune sequencing clone quantification. Each CDR3 protein is one row after TCRdb ran MiXCR on the PCR reads. Here the sample spans 550,000 to 750,000 distinct CDR3 sequences, 15% to 20% being singletons. Sequenced sample: naive CD8+ T cells from blood, with Jurkat cell RNA spiked in. Noted subset: FACS-sorted CD8+CD4-CCR7+CD45RA+ naive T cells. Receptor source: a human donor in good health. Some libraries in this study had Jurkat cell RNA spiked in.

There are a few counts of this clonotype. This chain links TRBV18 with TRBJ1-5, with 8 bases that match TRBD1. V trimming: 3 bases; J trimming: 7 bases; junction bases outside the gene matches: 11. CDR3 length: 16 amino acids. Germline V CDR1 and CDR2: KGHSH, LQKENI. The CDR3 DNA is TGTGCCAGCTCACCTCAGGGGGCCCAAGGGGGGCAGCCCCAGCATTTT. It yields the protein CASSPQGAQGGQPQHF.

The DNA of the CDR3 is TGTGCCAGCAGCTTGGCTGGTGGGGGGGCGAGTTTCCTCTACGAGCAGTACTTC. This sequence encodes CASSLAGGGASFLYEQYF. The V gene is TRBV7-6, the J gene TRBJ2-7; TRBD2 might be the D (7 bases). The V end was cut by 3 bases, the J end by 3 bases, with 24 bases between. The CDR3 totals 18 residues. Germline V gene lookup returns CDR1 SGHVS and CDR2 FNYEAQ. The full variable domain, in which reference TRBV7-6 and TRBJ2-7 provide the parts outside the CDR3, is GAGVSQSPRYKVTKRGQDVALRCDPISGHVSLYWYRQALGQGPEFLTYFNYEAQQDKSGLPNDRFSAERPEGSISTLTIQRTEQRDSAMYRCASSLAGGGASFLYEQYFGPGTRLTVT.

Notes on this clonotype: This sequence may be a read error, since a much larger clone differs from it by one base. The CDR3 does not end in the conserved phenylalanine or tryptophan, so this is likely a read error. The rearrangement uses TRBV9 and TRBJ1-5; 7 bases line up with TRBD1. V trimming: 3 bases; J trimming: 1 base; junction bases outside the gene matches: 4. Germline V lookup: CDR1 SGDLS, CDR2 YYNGEE. There are 15 residues in the CDR3. The CDR3 nucleotides read TGTGCCAGCAGCGGGGACAGTCCAAGCAATCAGCCCCAGCATCTT. Translated: CASSGDSPSNQPQHL.

This clonotype was found many times. The CDR3 here is CASGTNTQYF. The CDR3 bases are TGTGCCAGCGGGACAAATACGCAGTATTTT. The V call is TRBV2, the J call TRBJ2-3, with D tentatively TRBD1 (6 bases). Trimming left V 8 bases short and J 7 bases short, with 7 bases between. The CDR3 runs to 10 residues. The germline gives CDR1 SNHLY, CDR2 FYNNEI.

This clonotype was seen many times. The V and J genes are TRBV20-1 and TRBJ2-7; 12 bases align to TRBD2. In germline, CDR1 is DFQATT, CDR2 SNEGSKA (reference sequence). This CDR3 comprises 15 residues. Losses at the gene ends were 3 bases for V and 3 bases for J; bases not matched to a gene: 6. This chain's CDR3 is CSASEGLAGSYEQYF. Here the CDR3 DNA reads TGCAGTGCTAGTGAAGGACTAGCGGGGAGCTACGAGCAGTACTTC.

This sequence joins TRBV10-3 and TRBJ1-3, with D uncertain. V was clipped by 4 bases and J by 0 bases, with 7 bases between them. Germline V gene lookup returns CDR1 ENHRY and CDR2 SYGVKD. The CDR3 covers 14 residues. Here the CDR3 reads CAISGPGSGNTIYF. CDR3 nucleotides: TGTGCCATCAGTGGGCCAGGCTCTGGAAACACCATATATTTT.

About this clonotype itself: This may stem from a read error, because a much larger clone lies one nucleotide away. This sequence joins TRBV6-6 and TRBJ2-1, with 7 bases that match TRBD1. This CDR3 comprises 17 residues. The trim removed 2 bases at V and 0 bases at J, leaving 7 bases unmatched. Germline-derived CDR1 and CDR2 are MNHNY and SVGAGI (reference sequence). DNA of the CDR3: TGTGCCAGCAGTTACCCCAGGACAGGATGCTCCTACAATGAGCAGTTCTTC. Residues: CASSYPRTGCSYNEQFF.

The chain has TRBV7-9 and TRBJ2-1, with a weak D call TRBD2 (7 bases). Per the germline V gene, CDR1 is SEHNR and CDR2 is FQNEAQ (reference sequence). The ends were cut back, 1 base at V and 8 bases at J, with 15 bases in the middle. The CDR3 runs 15 residues. DNA of the CDR3: TGTGCCAGCAGCTTAGGCCGGGGGGCCGTAGATGAGCAGTTCTTC. This encodes CASSLGRGAVDEQFF.

The sample holds many counts of this clonotype. The rearrangement uses TRBV20-1 and TRBJ1-5; a possible D gene is TRBD1 (5 bases). CDR3 length: 15 residues. V was pared by 6 bases and J by 2 bases, with 17 bases between. Germline CDR1 is DFQATT and CDR2 is SNEGSKA (reference sequence). The CDR3 loop reads CSATVGYDGNQPQHF. CDR3 bases: TGCAGTGCGACAGTCGGGTACGATGGCAATCAGCCCCAGCATTTT.

Ten or more counts support this clonotype. The V gene is TRBV7-3, the J gene TRBJ2-3; 11 nucleotides align to TRBD2. This CDR3 contains 15 residues. Unmatched junction bases numbered 3, after V lost 3 bases and J lost 4 bases. Germline-derived CDR1 and CDR2 are SGHTA and FQGTGA. CDR3 protein: CASSFVAGGSDTQYF. For the CDR3, the DNA is TGTGCCAGCAGCTTTGTAGCGGGAGGGTCAGATACGCAGTATTTT.

This clonotype has at least ten counts. The V and J genes are TRBV7-2 and TRBJ1-5; tentative D call: TRBD1 (5 bases). The CDR3 runs 13 residues. The V end lost 4 bases, the J end lost 4 bases, and 8 bases lay between the germline ends. Germline V CDR1 and CDR2: SGHTA, FQGNSA. CDR3 nucleotides: TGTGCCAGCAGCTCTTGGGGGAATCAGCCCCAGCATTTT. Translated, it gives CASSSWGNQPQHF.

This clonotype was counted ten times or more. J is TRBJ2-7 and V is TRBV20-1, with 9 bases that match TRBD1. Germline CDR1 reads DFQATT; CDR2 reads SNEGSKA (reference sequence). Losses at the gene ends were 3 bases for V and 4 bases for J; bases not matched to a gene: 7. The CDR3 totals 14 residues. The CDR3 reads CSARKDRGVYEQYF. The CDR3 region has the DNA TGCAGTGCTAGGAAAGACAGGGGGGTATACGAGCAGTACTTC.

Ten or more counts support this clonotype. The CDR3 loop reads CSANSLWTSGETTGNEQFF. The CDR3 DNA reads TGCAGTGCTAATTCCCTCTGGACTAGCGGGGAGACCACAGGGAATGAGCAGTTCTTC. This chain uses TRBV20-1 with TRBJ2-1; the match to TRBD2 covers 12 bases. J lost 7 bases, V lost 4 bases, and 20 bases had no gene match. The CDR3 sequence is 19 residues long. Germline V gene lookup returns CDR1 DFQATT and CDR2 SNEGSKA (reference sequence).

This clonotype was counted once. Sequence at one end of the junction differs from germline and may be a read error. CDR3 in DNA: TGTGCCAACAGCCAAGTGGACGGGGAAAAACTGTTTTTT. It translates to CANSQVDGEKLFF. The chain is built from TRBV3-1 and TRBJ1-4, with D uncertain. The CDR3 sequence is 13 residues long. Germline lookup yields CDR1 LGHDT and CDR2 YNNKEL (reference sequence).

Note on this clonotype: Just one base apart from a much larger clone, this may be a read error. The chain links TRBV4-3 to TRBJ2-1; TRBD2 might be the D (5 bases). The CDR3 is made up of 14 amino acids. Germline V gene data show CDR1 as LGHNA and CDR2 as YSLEER. Trimming pared 4 bases from V and 3 bases from J, leaving 10 bases between. The CDR3 protein is CASSRRRGYNEQFF. The CDR3, as DNA: TGCGCCAGCAGCCGCCGACGGGGCTACAATGAGCAGTTCTTC.

Concerning this clonotype itself: The CDR3 ends on some other residue instead of the conserved phenylalanine or tryptophan, so this is likely a read error. The rearrangement links TRBV6-6 to TRBJ2-3; perhaps D is TRBD1 or TRBD2 (6 bases each). This CDR3 region has 12 residues. V shed 11 bases and J shed 6 bases, with 15 bases lying between them. Germline assignment: CDR1 MNHNY and CDR2 SVGAGI (reference sequence). For the CDR3, the DNA is TGTGCCGCTGCCTCGGGGGCCGATACGCAGTATTCT. Its translation: CAAASGADTQYS.

This clonotype was seen at least ten times. The chain has TRBV5-4 and TRBJ2-3; D remains unclear. CDR1 and CDR2 (germline): SGHNT, YYREEE (reference sequence). Trimming removed 1 base at V and 4 bases at J, with 7 bases between. This CDR3 contains 13 residues. CDR3 amino acids: CASSLYDPDTQYF. Here the CDR3 DNA reads TGTGCCAGCAGCTTGTATGATCCAGATACGCAGTATTTT.

This clonotype was picked up a small number of times. The V gene is TRBV4-3, the J gene TRBJ2-4; the match to TRBD2 covers 9 bases. Germline V CDR1 and CDR2: LGHNA, YSLEER. This CDR3 is built from 14 residues. The V and J ends lost 3 bases and 7 bases, in that order; junction bases with no gene match: 4. The CDR3 is CASSHGTSSNIQYF. The CDR3 DNA sequence: TGCGCCAGCAGCCACGGGACTAGCTCGAACATTCAGTACTTC.

This clonotype was found many times. The chain combines TRBV3-1 with TRBJ2-3, with D possibly matching TRBD1 (5 bases). In germline, CDR1 is LGHDT, CDR2 YNNKEL (reference sequence). The V and J ends lost 1 base and 1 base respectively, with 12 bases between them. The CDR3 extends over 16 amino acids. This CDR3 is CASSQGLPRGTDTQYF. The CDR3 region has the DNA TGTGCCAGCAGCCAAGGACTCCCCAGGGGCACAGATACGCAGTATTTT.

This clonotype has only a few counts. This sequence joins TRBV27 and TRBJ1-2, with D unclear. Germline-derived CDR1 and CDR2 are MNHEY and SMNVEV (reference sequence). Trimming cost V 5 bases and J 2 bases, with 15 bases left between them. The CDR3 spans 15 residues. The DNA of the CDR3 is TGTGCCAGCAGTCCCTACCAAGAAAGAAACTATGGCTACACCTTC. It encodes CASSPYQERNYGYTF.

This clonotype was seen at least ten times. The chain has TRBV19 and TRBJ1-5; unclear D gene. Trimming shortened V by 5 bases and J by 0 bases, and 8 bases separated the two germline ends. CDR3 size: 14 residues. The germline gives CDR1 LNHDA, CDR2 SQIVND (reference sequence). As DNA, the CDR3 is TGTGCCAGTAGTTATTACGGTAGCAATCAGCCCCAGCATTTT. It encodes CASSYYGSNQPQHF.

In its sample, this clonotype was seen many times. The genes are TRBV20-1 and TRBJ2-7, with a tentative D call TRBD2 (5 bases). CDR3 size: 14 residues. Germline CDR1 DFQATT, CDR2 SNEGSKA (reference sequence). The ends were cut back, 6 bases at V and 6 bases at J, with 21 bases in the middle. Written as DNA, the CDR3 is TGCAGTGCCAAGGGCGTCTATTCGGGATCCGAGCAGTACTTC. Residues: CSAKGVYSGSEQYF.

This clonotype was picked up many times. In DNA form, the CDR3 reads TGTGCCAGCAGCCACTTTAGCGGGGTCCTTTACGGGGAGCTGTTTTTT. Translation gives CASSHFSGVLYGELFF. V gene TRBV3-1 combines with J gene TRBJ2-2; 8 nucleotides agree with TRBD2. The CDR3 totals 16 residues. Germline assignment: CDR1 LGHDT and CDR2 YNNKEL (reference sequence). V lost 3 bases, J lost 7 bases, and 10 bases stayed unmatched.